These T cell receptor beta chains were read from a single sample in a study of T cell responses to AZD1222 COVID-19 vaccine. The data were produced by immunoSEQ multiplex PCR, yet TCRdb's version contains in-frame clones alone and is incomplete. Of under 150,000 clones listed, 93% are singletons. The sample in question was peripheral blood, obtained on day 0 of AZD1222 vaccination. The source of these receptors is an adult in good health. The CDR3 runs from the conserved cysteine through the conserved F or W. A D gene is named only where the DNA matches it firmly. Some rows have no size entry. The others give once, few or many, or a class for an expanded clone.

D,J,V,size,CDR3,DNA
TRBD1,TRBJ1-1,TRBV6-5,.,CASPSGGTEAFF,TGTGCCAGCCCATCAGGGGGCACTGAAGCTTTCTTT
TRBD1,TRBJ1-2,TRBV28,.,CASKGQGFSFGYGYTF,TGTGCCAGCAAGGGACAGGGTTTTTCCTTTGGGTATGGCTACACCTTC
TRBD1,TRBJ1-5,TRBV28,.,CASGTGEGSNQPQHF,TGTGCCAGCGGGACAGGGGAAGGGAGCAATCAGCCCCAGCATTTT
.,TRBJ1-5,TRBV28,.,CATCDRGQNSNQPQHF,TGTGCCACCTGTGACCGAGGGCAAAATAGCAATCAGCCCCAGCATTTT
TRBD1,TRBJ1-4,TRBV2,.,CASSVQGALNEKLFF,TGTGCCAGCAGTGTCCAGGGGGCCCTTAATGAAAAACTGTTTTTT
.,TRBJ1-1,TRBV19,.,CASRPGTTEAFF,TGTGCCAGTAGGCCGGGTACAACTGAAGCTTTCTTT
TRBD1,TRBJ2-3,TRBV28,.,CATLTGGFADTQYF,TGTGCCACTTTGACAGGGGGGTTCGCAGATACGCAGTATTTT
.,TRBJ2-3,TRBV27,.,CASSSPSGNTDTQYF,TGTGCCAGCAGTTCCCCTTCGGGGAACACAGATACGCAGTATTTT
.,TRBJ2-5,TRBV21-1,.,CASTAGDRGLGQETQYF,TGTGCCAGCACCGCGGGGGACAGGGGGTTGGGCCAAGAGACCCAGTACTTC
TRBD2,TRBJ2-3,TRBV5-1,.,CASSEGGTSTDTQYF,TGCGCCAGCAGTGAGGGAGGGACTAGCACAGATACGCAGTATTTT
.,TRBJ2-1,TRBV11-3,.,CASSLGQDGYNEQFF,TGTGCCAGCAGCTTAGGACAGGACGGATACAATGAGCAGTTCTTC
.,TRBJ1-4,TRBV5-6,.,CASSGGGGFATNEKLFF,TGTGCCAGCTCGGGGGGTGGAGGGTTCGCAACTAATGAAAAACTGTTTTTT
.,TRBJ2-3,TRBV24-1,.,CATGGWGTDTQYF,TGTGCCACTGGGGGTTGGGGCACAGATACGCAGTATTTT
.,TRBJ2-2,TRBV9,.,CASSVRFAGSPNTGELFF,TGTGCCAGCAGCGTAAGATTTGCGGGCAGTCCGAACACCGGGGAGCTGTTTTTT
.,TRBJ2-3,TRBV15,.,CATSSASGADTQYF,TGTGCCACCAGCAGTGCCTCTGGGGCAGATACGCAGTATTTT
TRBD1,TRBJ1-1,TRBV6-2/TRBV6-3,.,CASSRPTGIEAFF,TGTGCCAGCAGCCGCCCGACAGGGATTGAAGCTTTCTTT
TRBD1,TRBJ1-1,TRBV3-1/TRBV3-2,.,CASSPGTGGATEAFF,TGTGCCAGCAGCCCCGGGACAGGGGGTGCCACTGAAGCTTTCTTT
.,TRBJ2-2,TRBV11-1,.,CASSSQGMELFF,TGTGCCAGCAGTTCACAGGGCATGGAGCTGTTTTTT
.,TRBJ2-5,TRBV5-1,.,CASSPSTGTKGETQYF,TGCGCCAGCAGCCCGTCGACCGGGACCAAAGGGGAGACCCAGTACTTC
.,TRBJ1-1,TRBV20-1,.,CSAYSGAFF,TGCAGTGCTTACAGCGGAGCTTTCTTT
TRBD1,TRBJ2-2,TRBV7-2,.,CASRITGGADTGELFF,TGTGCCAGCAGGATCACAGGGGGCGCAGACACCGGGGAGCTGTTTTTT
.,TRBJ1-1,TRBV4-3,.,CASSPFNQGKRVTEAFF,TGCGCCAGCAGCCCGTTCAATCAGGGGAAGAGGGTCACTGAAGCTTTCTTT
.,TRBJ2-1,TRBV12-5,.,CASGLPAQFF,TGTGCTAGTGGTTTGCCCGCCCAGTTCTTC
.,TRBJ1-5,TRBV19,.,CASSIVRENQPQHF,TGTGCCAGTAGTATTGTAAGAGAGAATCAGCCCCAGCATTTT
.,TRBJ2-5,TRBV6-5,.,CASRVYPSHETQYF,TGTGCCAGCAGGGTGTACCCAAGCCACGAGACCCAGTACTTC
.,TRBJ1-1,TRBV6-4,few,CASRREHGNTEAFF,TGTGCCAGCAGGAGGGAGCATGGGAACACTGAAGCTTTCTTT
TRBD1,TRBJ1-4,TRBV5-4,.,CASSSSGQASTNEKLFF,TGTGCCAGCAGCTCATCGGGACAGGCTTCAACTAATGAAAAACTGTTTTTT
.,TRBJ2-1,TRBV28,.,CASSLRPGITYNEQFF,TGTGCCAGCAGTTTGAGACCGGGGATAACCTACAATGAGCAGTTCTTC
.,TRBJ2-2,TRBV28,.,CASRYQDRTGELFF,TGTGCCAGCAGATATCAGGACAGAACCGGGGAGCTGTTTTTT
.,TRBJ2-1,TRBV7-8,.,CASSFRGDEQFF,TGTGCCAGCAGCTTTAGGGGGGATGAGCAGTTCTTC
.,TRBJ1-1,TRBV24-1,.,CATSVSQAFF,TGTGCCACCAGTGTCAGCCAAGCTTTCTTT
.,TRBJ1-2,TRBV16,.,CASSSLGYGYTF,TGTGCCAGCAGCTCCCTGGGCTATGGCTACACCTTC
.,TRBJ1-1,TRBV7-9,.,CASSAGDTEAFF,TGTGCCAGCAGCGCAGGGGATACTGAAGCTTTCTTT
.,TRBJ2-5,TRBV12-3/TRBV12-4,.,CASRGWGWETQYF,TGTGCCAGCAGGGGATGGGGTTGGGAGACCCAGTACTTC
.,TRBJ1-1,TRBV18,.,CASSPRVRGGKEAFF,TGTGCCAGCTCACCTCGTGTCAGGGGAGGAAAAGAAGCTTTCTTT
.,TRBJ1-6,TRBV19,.,CASSSDFGDSSPLHF,TGTGCCAGTAGTTCCGACTTCGGGGATAGTTCACCCCTCCACTTT
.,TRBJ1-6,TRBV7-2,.,CASSGDVGGSPLHF,TGTGCCAGCAGCGGGGACGTAGGGGGTTCACCCCTCCACTTT
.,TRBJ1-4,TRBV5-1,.,CASSSSGTGDEKLFF,TGCGCCAGCAGCTCGTCAGGGACCGGGGATGAAAAACTGTTTTTT
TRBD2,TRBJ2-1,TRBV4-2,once,CASSLRLAGDNEQFF,TGTGCCAGCAGCCTACGACTAGCGGGGGACAATGAGCAGTTCTTC
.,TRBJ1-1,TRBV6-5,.,CASTSPNTEAFF,TGTGCCAGCACTAGCCCGAACACTGAAGCTTTCTTT
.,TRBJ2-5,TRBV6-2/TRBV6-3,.,CASSYGQGSLSETQYF,TGTGCCAGCAGTTACGGGCAGGGAAGCCTGTCAGAGACCCAGTACTTC
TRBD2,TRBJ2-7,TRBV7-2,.,CASSLISGDEQYF,TGTGCCAGCAGCCTAATTAGCGGGGACGAGCAGTACTTC
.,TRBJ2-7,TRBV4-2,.,CASSQEGYEQYF,TGTGCCAGCAGCCAAGAGGGCTACGAGCAGTACTTC
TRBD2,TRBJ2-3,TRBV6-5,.,CASSYLSGVTDTQYF,TGTGCCAGCAGTTACTTAAGCGGGGTTACAGATACGCAGTATTTT
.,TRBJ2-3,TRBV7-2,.,CATSADTQYF,TGTGCCACTTCCGCAGATACGCAGTATTTT
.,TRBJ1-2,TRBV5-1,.,CASSLGDGYGYTF,TGCGCCAGCAGCTTGGGGGACGGCTATGGCTACACCTTC
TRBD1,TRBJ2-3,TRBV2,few,CASSLQGTTDTQYF,TGTGCCAGCAGCTTACAGGGGACGACAGATACGCAGTATTTT